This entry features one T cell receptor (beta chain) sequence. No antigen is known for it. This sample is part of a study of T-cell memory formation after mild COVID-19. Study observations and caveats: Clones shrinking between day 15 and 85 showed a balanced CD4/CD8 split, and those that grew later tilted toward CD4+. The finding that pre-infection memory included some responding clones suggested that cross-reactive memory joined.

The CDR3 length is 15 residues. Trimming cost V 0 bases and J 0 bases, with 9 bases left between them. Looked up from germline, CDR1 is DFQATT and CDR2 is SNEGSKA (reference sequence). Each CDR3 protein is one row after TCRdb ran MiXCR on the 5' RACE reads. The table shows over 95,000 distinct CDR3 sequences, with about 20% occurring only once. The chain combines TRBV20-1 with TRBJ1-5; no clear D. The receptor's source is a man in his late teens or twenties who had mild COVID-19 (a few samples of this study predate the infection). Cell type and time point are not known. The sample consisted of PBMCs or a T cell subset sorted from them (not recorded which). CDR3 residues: CSARDSRFSNQPQHF. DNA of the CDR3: TGCAGTGCTAGAGATTCTCGGTTTAGCAATCAGCCCCAGCATTTT.